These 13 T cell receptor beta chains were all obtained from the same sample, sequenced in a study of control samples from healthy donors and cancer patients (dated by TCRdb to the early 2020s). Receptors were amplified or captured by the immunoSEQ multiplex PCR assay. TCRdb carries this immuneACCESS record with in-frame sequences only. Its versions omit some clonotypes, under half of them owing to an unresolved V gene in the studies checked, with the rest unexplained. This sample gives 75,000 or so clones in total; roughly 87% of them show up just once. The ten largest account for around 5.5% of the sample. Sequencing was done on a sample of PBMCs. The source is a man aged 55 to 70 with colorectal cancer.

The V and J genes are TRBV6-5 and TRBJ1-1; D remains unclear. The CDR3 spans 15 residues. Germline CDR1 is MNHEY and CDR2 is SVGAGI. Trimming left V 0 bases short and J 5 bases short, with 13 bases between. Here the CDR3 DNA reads TGTGCCAGCAGTTACTCCCCCAGCGCGGGGACTGAAGCTTTCTTT. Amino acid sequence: CASSYSPSAGTEAFF.

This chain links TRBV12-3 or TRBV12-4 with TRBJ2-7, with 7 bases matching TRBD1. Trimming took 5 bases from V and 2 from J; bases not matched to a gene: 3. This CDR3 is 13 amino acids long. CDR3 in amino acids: CASSTGTAYEQYF. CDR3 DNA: TGTGCCAGCAGTACCGGGACAGCCTACGAGCAGTACTTC.

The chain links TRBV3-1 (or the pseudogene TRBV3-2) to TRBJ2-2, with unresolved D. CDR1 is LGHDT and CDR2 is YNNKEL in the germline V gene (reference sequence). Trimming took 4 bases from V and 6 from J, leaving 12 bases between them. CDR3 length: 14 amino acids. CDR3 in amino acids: CASSRTRTSGELFF. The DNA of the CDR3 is TGTGCCAGCAGCCGGACCCGTACCTCCGGGGAGCTGTTTTTT.

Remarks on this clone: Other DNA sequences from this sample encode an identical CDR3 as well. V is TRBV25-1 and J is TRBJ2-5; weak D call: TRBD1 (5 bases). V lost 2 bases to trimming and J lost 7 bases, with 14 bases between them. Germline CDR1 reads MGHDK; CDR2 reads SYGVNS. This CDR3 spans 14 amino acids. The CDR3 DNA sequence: TGTGCCAGCAGTGAACAAAGGGGCCCCGCGACCCAGTACTTC. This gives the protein CASSEQRGPATQYF.

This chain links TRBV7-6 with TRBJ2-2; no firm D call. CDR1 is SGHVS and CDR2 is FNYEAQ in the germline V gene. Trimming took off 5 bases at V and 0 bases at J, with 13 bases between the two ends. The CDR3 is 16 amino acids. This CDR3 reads CASSPTVDANTGELFF. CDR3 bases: TGTGCCAGCAGCCCCACGGTCGACGCGAACACCGGGGAGCTGTTTTTT.

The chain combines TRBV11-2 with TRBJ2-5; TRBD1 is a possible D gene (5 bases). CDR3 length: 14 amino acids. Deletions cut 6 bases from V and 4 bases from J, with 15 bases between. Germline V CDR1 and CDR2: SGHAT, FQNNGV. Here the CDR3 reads CASSPRQPRETQYF. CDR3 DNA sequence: TGTGCCAGCAGTCCTAGACAGCCTAGAGAGACCCAGTACTTC.

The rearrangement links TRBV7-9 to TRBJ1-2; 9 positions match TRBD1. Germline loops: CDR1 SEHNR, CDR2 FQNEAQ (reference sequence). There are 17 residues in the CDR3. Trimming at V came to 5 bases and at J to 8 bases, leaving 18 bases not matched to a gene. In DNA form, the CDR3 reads TGTGCCAGCAGCCTCTTACATAAAGGGACAGGGCAACTCGGCTACACCTTC. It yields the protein CASSLLHKGTGQLGYTF.

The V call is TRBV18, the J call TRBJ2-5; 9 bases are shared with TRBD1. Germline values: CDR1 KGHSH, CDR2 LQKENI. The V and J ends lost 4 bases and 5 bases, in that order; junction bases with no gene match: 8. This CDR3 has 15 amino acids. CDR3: CASSLDRGVGETQYF. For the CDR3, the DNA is TGTGCCAGCTCACTGGACAGGGGAGTTGGGGAGACCCAGTACTTC.

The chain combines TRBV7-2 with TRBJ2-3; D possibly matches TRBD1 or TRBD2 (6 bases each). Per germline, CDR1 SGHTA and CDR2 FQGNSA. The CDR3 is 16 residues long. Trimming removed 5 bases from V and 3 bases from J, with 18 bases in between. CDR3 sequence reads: CASSRGRGGWTDTQYF. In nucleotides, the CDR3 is TGTGCCAGCAGCCGCGGACGAGGGGGGTGGACAGATACGCAGTATTTT.

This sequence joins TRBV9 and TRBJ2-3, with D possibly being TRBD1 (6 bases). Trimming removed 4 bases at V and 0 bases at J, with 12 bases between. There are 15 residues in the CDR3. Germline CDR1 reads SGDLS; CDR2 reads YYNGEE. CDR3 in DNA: TGTGCCAGCAGCTTCGGGACAACTAGCACAGATACGCAGTATTTT. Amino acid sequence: CASSFGTTSTDTQYF.

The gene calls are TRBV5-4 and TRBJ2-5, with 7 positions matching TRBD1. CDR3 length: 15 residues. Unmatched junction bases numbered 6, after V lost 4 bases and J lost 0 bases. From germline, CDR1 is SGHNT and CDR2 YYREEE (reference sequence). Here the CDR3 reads CASSRGQAYQETQYF. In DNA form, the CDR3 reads TGTGCCAGCAGCAGAGGACAGGCGTACCAAGAGACCCAGTACTTC.

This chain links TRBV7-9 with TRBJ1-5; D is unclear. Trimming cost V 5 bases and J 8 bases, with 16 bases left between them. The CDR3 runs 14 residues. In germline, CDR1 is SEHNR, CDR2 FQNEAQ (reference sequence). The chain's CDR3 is CASSPPGPREPQHF. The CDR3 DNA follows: TGTGCCAGCAGCCCCCCTGGGCCGCGAGAGCCCCAGCATTTT.

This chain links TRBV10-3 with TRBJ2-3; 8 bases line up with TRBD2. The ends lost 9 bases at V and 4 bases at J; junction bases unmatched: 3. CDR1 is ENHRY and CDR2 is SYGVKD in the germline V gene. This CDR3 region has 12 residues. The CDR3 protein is CAISGVSDTQYF. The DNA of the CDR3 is TGTGCCATTAGCGGGGTCTCAGATACGCAGTATTTT.